One sample yielded the 32 T cell receptor beta chains listed below, sequenced in a study of T cell changes during pregnancy in multiple sclerosis. The assay was immunoSEQ multiplex PCR, and TCRdb's table has in-frame clones only and misses some. The repertoire holds about 36,000 clones, around 92% seen once, with around 0.5% in the top ten. The sequenced sample was CD4+ T cells from peripheral blood mononuclear cells, obtained in the second trimester of pregnancy. These receptors were obtained from a female donor in good health, enrolled as a control in a pregnancy study.

This chain connects TRBV5-4 to TRBJ1-4; D gene ambiguous. This CDR3 has 14 amino acids. Germline V gene sequence: CDR1 SGHNT, CDR2 YYREEE (reference sequence). V dropped 0 bases and J dropped 11 bases, with 14 bases sitting between them. CDR3 sequence reads: CASSLAGGLTKLFF. The CDR3 DNA sequence: TGTGCCAGCAGCTTGGCTGGAGGGCTGACCAAACTGTTTTTT.

This CDR3 reads CASSRSAGGITGELFF. The CDR3 DNA sequence: TGTGCCAGCTCACGGTCAGCGGGGGGAATCACCGGGGAGCTGTTTTTT. The chain combines TRBV18 with TRBJ2-2; 9 bases match TRBD2. CDR1 KGHSH and CDR2 LQKENI come from the germline V gene. V was pared by 4 bases and J by 4 bases, with 7 bases of the junction left unmatched. The CDR3 runs to 16 residues.

The chain joins TRBV29-1 to TRBJ2-4; weak D call: TRBD1 (6 bases). V was pared by 4 bases and J by 1 base, with 11 bases between. This CDR3 has 14 amino acids. Germline V lookup: CDR1 SQVTM, CDR2 ANQGSEA. CDR3 residues: CSVGGRVAKNIQYF. In DNA, the CDR3 is TGCAGCGTTGGGGGGCGCGTCGCCAAAAACATTCAGTACTTC.

The V and J genes are TRBV29-1 and TRBJ2-3; 7 positions agree with TRBD1. CDR3 length equals 14 residues. Per germline, CDR1 SQVTM and CDR2 ANQGSEA. J was trimmed by 3 bases and V by 3 bases; bases with no gene match: 6. CDR3 region: CSVDGQGVTDTQYF. The CDR3 DNA reads TGCAGCGTTGATGGGCAGGGGGTTACAGATACGCAGTATTTT.

The chain employs TRBV27 and TRBJ1-1; D not resolved. Germline V gene lookup returns CDR1 MNHEY and CDR2 SMNVEV (reference sequence). Trimming took off 5 bases at V and 0 bases at J, with 13 bases between the two ends. The length of the CDR3 is 15 residues. This CDR3 is CASSINEGMNTEAFF. The CDR3 DNA sequence: TGTGCCAGCAGTATAAATGAGGGTATGAACACTGAAGCTTTCTTT.

The chain combines TRBV9 with TRBJ2-5; 11 nucleotides agree with TRBD2. With V trimmed by 0 bases and J by 1 base, 11 bases remained unmatched. There are 19 residues in the CDR3. Germline CDR1 and CDR2: SGDLS and YYNGEE. The CDR3 loop is CASSVATSGGEIGQETQYF. The CDR3 bases are TGTGCCAGCAGCGTAGCTACTAGCGGGGGAGAAATCGGCCAAGAGACCCAGTACTTC.

The chain joins TRBV27 to TRBJ1-6, with 9 positions matching TRBD1. V lost 0 bases and J lost 10; bases outside the gene matches: 1. Germline CDR1 MNHEY, CDR2 SMNVEV (reference sequence). The CDR3 runs 14 residues. CDR3 nucleotides: TGTGCCAGCAGTTTATCGACAGGGGGATCACCCCTCCACTTT. The encoded protein is CASSLSTGGSPLHF.

This rearrangement joins TRBV7-2 to TRBJ2-1; D is unresolved. The CDR3 contains 14 residues. The germline V gene has CDR1 SGHTA and CDR2 FQGNSA. V gave up 5 bases and J gave up 6 bases, with 14 bases separating them. The CDR3 reads CASSPKWLVNEQFF. Here the CDR3 DNA reads TGTGCCAGCAGCCCCAAGTGGTTAGTCAATGAGCAGTTCTTC. Full variable domain (remainder filled in from reference TRBV7-2 and TRBJ2-1): GAGVSQSPSNKVTEKGKDVELRCDPISGHTALYWYRQSLGQGLEFLIYFQGNSAPDKSGLPSDRFSAERTGGSVSTLTIQRTQQEDSAVYLCASSPKWLVNEQFFGPGTRLTVL.

V usage is TRBV5-4 and J usage is TRBJ2-2; TRBD2 matches at 13 bases. CDR1 SGHNT and CDR2 YYREEE come from the germline V gene (reference sequence). There are 16 residues in the CDR3. Losses at the gene ends were 4 bases for V and 3 bases for J; bases not matched to a gene: 3. CDR3 coding DNA: TGTGCCAGCAGCAGGGGACTAGCGGGGTACACCGGGGAGCTGTTTTTT. Translation gives CASSRGLAGYTGELFF.

V usage is TRBV18 and J usage is TRBJ2-7; TRBD1 might be the D (6 bases). The germline V gene has CDR1 KGHSH and CDR2 LQKENI. The germline V and J ends were trimmed by 0 bases and 0 bases, with 6 bases remaining between them. The CDR3 length is 14 residues. The CDR3 loop is CASSPPDSSYEQYF. The CDR3 DNA is TGTGCCAGCTCACCACCGGACAGCTCCTACGAGCAGTACTTC.

The chain uses TRBV7-2 and TRBJ2-1, with 11 bases matching TRBD2. Germline V CDR1 and CDR2: SGHTA, FQGNSA. This CDR3 contains 14 residues. V was pared by 5 bases and J by 6 bases, with 3 bases of the junction left unmatched. CDR3 sequence reads: CASSPGTSGNEQFF. CDR3 bases: TGTGCCAGCAGCCCGGGGACTAGCGGCAATGAGCAGTTCTTC.

In DNA, the CDR3 is TGTGCCTGGAGTGTAGGCCAGGGCACAGATACGCAGTATTTT. Its translation is CAWSVGQGTDTQYF. This sequence joins TRBV30 and TRBJ2-3; D not certain. The CDR3 length is 14 residues. Per germline, CDR1 GTSNPN and CDR2 SVGIG (reference sequence). Trimming cost V 0 bases and J 1 base, with 8 bases left between them.

This chain connects TRBV25-1 to TRBJ2-5; 8 bases line up with TRBD1. Germline trimming cut 6 bases from V and 5 bases from J; bases unmatched to any gene: 20. CDR3 length equals 18 residues. Germline lookup yields CDR1 MGHDK and CDR2 SYGVNS. The CDR3 sequence is CASSMVGRIGQGWETQYF. The CDR3 DNA reads as TGTGCCAGCAGCATGGTGGGAAGGATAGGACAGGGTTGGGAGACCCAGTACTTC.

The chain is built from TRBV6-5 and TRBJ1-2; D is undetermined. Between the trimmed V and J ends, which lost 2 bases and 7 bases, there was a span of 11 bases. Germline CDR1 is MNHEY and CDR2 is SVGAGI. The CDR3 has 13 residues. CDR3 coding DNA: TGTGCCAGCAGTTACAGGCGGCGAGCTGGCTACACCTTC. It specifies CASSYRRRAGYTF.

This sequence joins TRBV7-9 and TRBJ1-3; D unresolved. Between the trimmed V and J ends, which lost 5 bases and 0 bases, there was a span of 11 bases. This CDR3 region has 15 residues. Germline assignment: CDR1 SEHNR and CDR2 FQNEAQ (reference sequence). The CDR3 bases are TGTGCCAGCAGCCTGGACGGGAGCTCTGGAAACACCATATATTTT. This sequence encodes CASSLDGSSGNTIYF.

The gene calls are TRBV7-9 and TRBJ2-7; 7 bases fit TRBD2. In germline, CDR1 is SEHNR, CDR2 FQNEAQ (reference sequence). Trimming took 8 bases from V and 7 from J; bases not matched to a gene: 11. This CDR3 contains 13 residues. CDR3 region: CASSEGAGREQYF. The CDR3 DNA reads as TGTGCCAGCTCCGAGGGCGCCGGGAGGGAGCAGTACTTC.

The V call is TRBV5-1, the J call TRBJ2-7; 11 bases fit TRBD2. The V segment lost 2 bases and the J segment 1 base; nucleotides outside the gene matches: 5. The CDR3 extends over 16 amino acids. Germline lookup yields CDR1 SGHRS and CDR2 YFSETQ. For the CDR3, the DNA is TGCGCCAGCAGCTTAACTACTAGCGGGGGATCCTACGAGCAGTACTTC. Its protein is CASSLTTSGGSYEQYF.

The rearrangement uses TRBV7-2 and TRBJ2-7, with 10 bases aligning to TRBD2. The CDR3 extends over 15 amino acids. Germline V lookup: CDR1 SGHTA, CDR2 FQGNSA. J gave up 1 base and V 1 base, and 1 base lay outside the gene matches. The CDR3 coding sequence is TGTGCCAGCAGCTTAGAAGCGGGAGGGTCCTACGAGCAGTACTTC. The encoded protein is CASSLEAGGSYEQYF.

This rearrangement joins TRBV6-1 to TRBJ1-6, with D possibly matching TRBD1 (5 bases). The V gene lost 3 bases and the J gene lost 9 bases, with 18 bases spanning the gap. Per germline, CDR1 MNHNS and CDR2 SASEGT. The CDR3 has 16 amino acids. The CDR3 DNA reads as TGTGCCAGCAGTGAGGGGAGCCGGGGGTCTAGTTCACCCCTCCACTTT. Its translation is CASSEGSRGSSSPLHF.

The chain combines TRBV6-5 with TRBJ1-2; no firm D call. CDR1 and CDR2 from the germline V gene are MNHEY and SVGAGI. The CDR3 length is 12 residues. V was pared by 7 bases and J by 7 bases, with 13 bases between. CDR3 in DNA: TGTGCCAGCAACCCGGGAAAAGCTGGCTACACCTTC. Protein sequence: CASNPGKAGYTF.

This clone came up once. The J gene is TRBJ1-5, the V gene TRBV6-1, with D maybe TRBD1 (5 bases). The CDR3 covers 14 residues. V was shortened by 4 bases and J by 0 bases, with 7 bases between the two germline ends. Germline assignment: CDR1 MNHNS and CDR2 SASEGT. CDR3 loop: CASSGTGSNQPQHF. CDR3 sequence (DNA): TGTGCCAGCAGTGGAACAGGTAGCAATCAGCCCCAGCATTTT.

The rearrangement uses TRBV5-6 and TRBJ1-2; D is possibly TRBD1 (5 bases). Trimming stripped 3 bases from V and 2 bases from J, with 17 bases between. CDR3 length: 16 residues. Germline lookup yields CDR1 SGHDT and CDR2 YYEEEE. CDR3 in DNA: TGTGCCAGCAGCTGGCCTTATCAGGGTGGGAACTATGGCTACACCTTC. Translation gives CASSWPYQGGNYGYTF.

This chain links TRBV2 with TRBJ2-3, with 8 bases matching TRBD2. The V gene end was trimmed by 3 bases and the J gene end by 0 bases; junction bases not matched to a gene: 2. This CDR3 region has 15 residues. Germline CDR1 reads SNHLY; CDR2 reads FYNNEI. The CDR3 region is CASSDSGTSTDTQYF. CDR3 DNA: TGTGCCAGCAGTGATAGCGGGACTAGCACAGATACGCAGTATTTT.

The rearrangement links TRBV2 to TRBJ2-7; a weak D match, TRBD2 (6 bases). Deletions cut 3 bases from V and 6 bases from J, with 12 bases between. The germline V gene has CDR1 SNHLY and CDR2 FYNNEI. CDR3 length: 13 amino acids. The CDR3 loop is CASSESAGTEQYF. CDR3 coding DNA: TGTGCCAGCAGTGAGAGTGCGGGGACCGAGCAGTACTTC.

The chain has TRBV29-1 and TRBJ2-1; D is uncertain. CDR1 and CDR2 (germline): SQVTM, ANQGSEA. Deletions cut 7 bases from V and 12 bases from J, with 16 bases between. CDR3 length: 11 residues. The CDR3: CSGSSTGVQFF. As DNA, the CDR3 is TGCAGCGGTTCCAGTACCGGAGTGCAGTTCTTC.

The chain links TRBV18 to TRBJ1-1; TRBD1 agrees at 8 bases. V trimming: 3 bases; J trimming: 4 bases; junction bases outside the gene matches: 4. Germline values: CDR1 KGHSH, CDR2 LQKENI. The CDR3 is made up of 14 amino acids. CDR3 region: CASSPGQESTEAFF. The DNA of the CDR3 is TGTGCCAGCTCACCGGGACAGGAAAGCACTGAAGCTTTCTTT.

The rearrangement joins TRBV6-4 to TRBJ2-3; TRBD2 aligns across 8 bases. V shed 0 bases, J shed 0 bases, and the junction held 2 bases outside the gene matches. Germline values: CDR1 MRHNA, CDR2 SNTAGT. This CDR3 has 16 amino acids. CDR3 bases: TGTGCCAGCAGTGACTCTGCGGGGGGAAGCACAGATACGCAGTATTTT. This sequence encodes CASSDSAGGSTDTQYF.

The rearrangement joins TRBV7-2 to TRBJ1-2, with 12 nucleotides matching TRBD1. From germline, CDR1 is SGHTA and CDR2 FQGNSA. Trimming removed 7 bases from V and 8 bases from J; junction bases left unmatched: 20. There are 18 residues in the CDR3. The CDR3 spells CASTRLGGQGAGGEGYTF. CDR3 sequence (DNA): TGTGCCAGCACCCGGCTCGGGGGACAGGGGGCGGGAGGTGAAGGCTACACCTTC.

The chain joins TRBV9 to TRBJ2-3, with 9 bases matching TRBD1. CDR3 size: 16 residues. The J segment lost 2 bases and the V segment lost 4 bases, leaving 8 bases of the junction unmatched. CDR1 and CDR2 (germline): SGDLS, YYNGEE. In nucleotides, the CDR3 is TGTGCCAGCAGCATCCCGGGACAGGGTATCACAGATACGCAGTATTTT. Translating it yields CASSIPGQGITDTQYF.

The chain recombines TRBV7-9 with TRBJ2-5; 7 nucleotides match TRBD1. The V gene end was trimmed by 2 bases and the J gene end by 2 bases; junction bases not matched to a gene: 2. The length of the CDR3 is 14 residues. Germline CDR1 reads SEHNR; CDR2 reads FQNEAQ (reference sequence). The CDR3 reads CASSLSGGQETQYF. The CDR3 bases are TGTGCCAGCAGCTTATCAGGGGGACAAGAGACCCAGTACTTC.

The V and J genes are TRBV28 and TRBJ1-5, with 7 bases lining up with TRBD1. The V gene end was trimmed by 7 bases and the J gene end by 7 bases; junction bases not matched to a gene: 7. This CDR3 contains 13 residues. The V gene's germline CDR1 is MDHEN and CDR2 SYDVKM. CDR3 amino acids: CASITGVGQPQHF. DNA for the CDR3: TGTGCCAGCATTACAGGGGTGGGGCAGCCCCAGCATTTT.

The rearrangement joins TRBV11-2 to TRBJ1-4; D ambiguous. CDR3 length equals 17 residues. Trimming stripped 1 base from V and 0 bases from J, with 12 bases between. Germline V gives CDR1 SGHAT, CDR2 FQNNGV. The CDR3 nucleotides are TGTGCCAGCAGCTTAGTCTTTACCGACTCAACTAATGAAAAACTGTTTTTT. Protein product: CASSLVFTDSTNEKLFF.